A selection of T cell receptor beta chains follows, all from one sample in a study of T cell changes during pregnancy in multiple sclerosis. Profiling relied on immunoSEQ multiplex PCR, and the TCRdb table lists in-frame clones only, not all of them. The repertoire holds about 60,000 clones, with roughly 93% as singletons. Source: peripheral blood, taken after pregnancy. The receptor set was obtained from a female donor with multiple sclerosis, enrolled in a pregnancy study. The CDR3 runs from the conserved cysteine through the conserved F or W. A D gene is named only where the DNA matches it firmly. A row's size may be missing; if present it is once, few, many or a size class.

clone_size	v_call	j_call	d_call	cdr3_nt	cdr3_aa
-	TRBV28	TRBJ1-1	-	TGTGCCAGCAGTTTGCAGGGCACTGAAGCTTTCTTT	CASSLQGTEAFF
-	TRBV7-9	TRBJ1-1	-	TGTGCCAGCAGCTTAGGCGGGGGGGTGACTGAAGCTTTCTTT	CASSLGGGVTEAFF
-	TRBV11-3	TRBJ2-1	-	TGTGCCAGCAGCTTTGGAGGGTCATCGTACAAATCATACAATGAGCAGTTCTTC	CASSFGGSSYKSYNEQFF
-	TRBV27	TRBJ2-1	TRBD2	TGTGCCAGCAGTTTTAGCGGGAGGGCGTACAATGAGCAGTTCTTC	CASSFSGRAYNEQFF
-	TRBV29-1	TRBJ2-5	TRBD2	TGCAGCGTTGGGGGGGGAATAGCGGGACCCCAAGAGACCCAGTACTTC	CSVGGGIAGPQETQYF
-	TRBV5-1	TRBJ2-7	TRBD2	TGCGCCAGCAGCTTGGGAGGAGCGGGGCTAACCTACGAGCAGTACTTC	CASSLGGAGLTYEQYF
-	TRBV19	TRBJ1-5	TRBD1	TGTGCCAGTAGTATCGGACAGGGAGGCCAGCCCCAGCATTTT	CASSIGQGGQPQHF
-	TRBV6-5	TRBJ1-3	-	TGTGCCAGCAGTTACTCCCAGGGGCCCGGAAACACCATATATTTT	CASSYSQGPGNTIYF
-	TRBV7-2	TRBJ2-1	-	TGTGCCAGCAGCTTAGTGGCGGGAAGTCCCCCTGGTGAGCAGTTCTTC	CASSLVAGSPPGEQFF
-	TRBV6-5	TRBJ1-2	-	TGCGCCAGCAGATTGCCCGGGACACCTAACTATGGCTACACCTTC	CASRLPGTPNYGYTF
-	TRBV11-2	TRBJ2-1	-	TGTGCCAGCAGCTTAGAGGGGCTAGCGTCAAGCTCCTACAATGAGCAGTTCTTC	CASSLEGLASSSYNEQFF
once	TRBV14	TRBJ2-1	-	TGTGCCAGCAGCCATTATTTGTACAATGAGCAGTTCTTC	CASSHYLYNEQFF
-	TRBV2	TRBJ2-2	-	TGTGCCAGCAGTGAACTGAGAGGGACCGGGGAGCTGTTTTTT	CASSELRGTGELFF
-	TRBV7-9	TRBJ2-7	TRBD2	TGTGCCAGCAGCTTTTCTAGCGGGAGTCCTACGGAGCAGTACTTC	CASSFSSGSPTEQYF
-	TRBV6-6	TRBJ2-1	TRBD2	TGTGCCAGCAGCCCGACTAGCAGCTACAATGAGCAGTTCTTC	CASSPTSSYNEQFF
-	TRBV18	TRBJ2-1	-	TGTGCCAGCTCACCACCGCACCGAGGCTTCAATGAGCAGTTCTTC	CASSPPHRGFNEQFF
once	TRBV29-1	TRBJ2-2	-	TGCAGCGTTGTCCCCTTAGAAACCGGGGAGCTGTTTTTT	CSVVPLETGELFF
once	TRBV5-1	TRBJ1-2	TRBD1	TGCGCCAGCAGCTGGACAGGGGGCGATACCGGGGGCTACACCTTC	CASSWTGGDTGGYTF
-	TRBV28	TRBJ2-7	-	TGTGCCAGCAGCCCTGGGGGGACCCTCTCCTACGAGCAGTACTTC	CASSPGGTLSYEQYF
-	TRBV6-5	TRBJ2-2	TRBD2	TGTGCCGGCCAATGGCGGGAGGGAGGGGCCGGGGAGCTGTTTTTT	CAGQWREGGAGELFF
once	TRBV29-1	TRBJ1-2	TRBD1	TGCAGCGTCTACATACAGGGGGCGGGGGGCTACACCTTC	CSVYIQGAGGYTF
-	TRBV18	TRBJ1-3	-	TGTGCCAGCTCACCACGAGGGCCCTCGGCCGCTGGAAACACCATATATTTT	CASSPRGPSAAGNTIYF